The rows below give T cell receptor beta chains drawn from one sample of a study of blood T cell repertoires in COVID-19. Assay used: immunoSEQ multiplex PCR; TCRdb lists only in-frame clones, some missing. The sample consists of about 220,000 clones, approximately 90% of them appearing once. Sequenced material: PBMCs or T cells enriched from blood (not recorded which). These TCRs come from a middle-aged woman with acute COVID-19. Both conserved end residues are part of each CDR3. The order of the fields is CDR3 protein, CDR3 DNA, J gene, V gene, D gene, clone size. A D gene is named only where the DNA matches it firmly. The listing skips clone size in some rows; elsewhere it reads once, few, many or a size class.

CDR3: CASSPPVHAEQFF
DNA: TGTGCCAGCAGCCCCCCGGTTCACGCTGAGCAGTTCTTC
J: TRBJ2-1
V: TRBV9
D: -
size: -

CDR3: CAISLGGPANYGYTF
DNA: TGTGCCATCAGCCTCGGAGGACCAGCTAACTATGGCTACACCTTC
J: TRBJ1-2
V: TRBV10-3
D: -
size: once

CDR3: CASVRQGGTEAFF
DNA: TGTGCCAGTGTTAGACAGGGCGGCACTGAAGCTTTCTTT
J: TRBJ1-1
V: TRBV27
D: TRBD1
size: -

CDR3: CASSQEGPTGPLWTGELFF
DNA: TGCGCCAGCAGCCAAGAAGGACCCACAGGACCGCTATGGACCGGGGAGCTGTTTTTT
J: TRBJ2-2
V: TRBV4-1
D: -
size: -

CDR3: CASSHRGNTEAFF
DNA: TGTGCCAGCAGCCACAGGGGGAACACTGAAGCTTTCTTT
J: TRBJ1-1
V: TRBV3-1/TRBV3-2
D: -
size: -

CDR3: CASSLEQRHRTDTQYF
DNA: TGTGCCAGCAGCTTAGAACAGCGGCACCGAACAGATACGCAGTATTTT
J: TRBJ2-3
V: TRBV7-2
D: -
size: -

CDR3: CASNKRAFTDTQYF
DNA: TGTGCCAGCAACAAGAGGGCCTTCACAGATACGCAGTATTTT
J: TRBJ2-3
V: TRBV2
D: -
size: -

CDR3: CASSSGIEAFF
DNA: TGTGCCAGCAGTTCCGGGATCGAAGCTTTCTTT
J: TRBJ1-1
V: TRBV6-5
D: -
size: -

CDR3: CASSLRTGGNTEAFF
DNA: TGTGCCAGCAGTTTACGGACAGGGGGGAACACTGAAGCTTTCTTT
J: TRBJ1-1
V: TRBV27
D: TRBD1
size: -

CDR3: CASSVNSGGPLHF
DNA: TGCGCCAGCAGCGTCAATTCGGGGGGACCCCTCCACTTT
J: TRBJ1-6
V: TRBV4-1
D: -
size: -

CDR3: CASSIDLGASNTEAFF
DNA: TGTGCCAGTAGTATAGATCTTGGAGCGTCGAACACTGAAGCTTTCTTT
J: TRBJ1-1
V: TRBV19
D: -
size: -

CDR3: CASSPSQAADGQPQHF
DNA: TGTGCCAGCAGCCCCAGCCAGGCCGCAGATGGTCAGCCCCAGCATTTT
J: TRBJ1-5
V: TRBV3-1/TRBV3-2
D: -
size: -

CDR3: CASSYTSGGASRPSTDTQYF
DNA: TGTGCCAGCAGTTACACCAGCGGGGGGGCTTCAAGACCTAGCACAGATACGCAGTATTTT
J: TRBJ2-3
V: TRBV6-2/TRBV6-3
D: TRBD2
size: -

CDR3: CASSPEKGGNYGYTF
DNA: TGTGCCAGCTCACCGGAGAAGGGGGGGAACTATGGCTACACCTTC
J: TRBJ1-2
V: TRBV18
D: -
size: few

CDR3: CASSVDRNTEAFF
DNA: TGTGCCAGCAGCGTAGATAGGAACACTGAAGCTTTCTTT
J: TRBJ1-1
V: TRBV9
D: -
size: -

CDR3: CASSLWGQSSYEQYF
DNA: TGCGCCAGCAGCTTATGGGGCCAAAGCTCCTACGAGCAGTACTTC
J: TRBJ2-7
V: TRBV5-1
D: -
size: -

CDR3: CASTLGGLEGYTF
DNA: TGTGCCAGCACCCTAGGGGGATTAGAAGGCTACACCTTC
J: TRBJ1-2
V: TRBV7-2
D: -
size: -

CDR3: CASSLLTGHEQYF
DNA: TGTGCCAGCAGCTTATTGACAGGGCACGAGCAGTACTTC
J: TRBJ2-7
V: TRBV7-9
D: TRBD1
size: -